These T cell receptor beta chains were read from a single sample in a study of blood T cell repertoires in COVID-19. Repertoires were generated with immunoSEQ multiplex PCR, while TCRdb's copy carries only in-frame clones and drops some. The table has about 6,400 clones, 82% seen once. The sample taken for sequencing was peripheral blood. The receptor set was obtained from a human donor with active COVID-19. The donor label of this sample is uncertain. The conserved cysteine and the conserved F or W are not part of the CDR3 here.

v_call cdr3_length cdr3_aa
TRBV7-2 15 ASSLRPGARVSDGYT
TRBV27 14 ASSSQGRLSGNTIY
TRBV9 9 ASSVGDEQF
TRBV6-4 10 ASKRHLQPQH
TRBV24-1 13 ATSSGTGGPDTQY
TRBV6-5 13 ASSSVIQGSTEAF
TRBV5-6 15 ASSDTGGPGTNEKLF
TRBV7-2 11 ASSTGLAGEQY
TRBV6-6 11 ASKPQAGTEAF
TRBV5-1 16 ASLSSAGGQGLGGELF
TRBV19 13 ASSLGTSFVSEQY
TRBV3-1/TRBV3-2 13 ASSPGASPYNEQF
TRBV11-2 13 ASSKTQGWKEKLF
TRBV3-1/TRBV3-2 12 ASSHGQGTYGYT
TRBV9 13 ASSVVPGESTEAF
TRBV10-3 11 AIGPGGNSPLH
TRBV3-1/TRBV3-2 12 ASSPSHSPDTQY
TRBV3-1/TRBV3-2 13 ASSQDLDRVQGYT
TRBV14 13 ASSQVRETNYGYT
TRBV2 12 ASSQGQGGQPQH
TRBV28 15 ASSLLAGAPKKRVLF
TRBV4-3 12 ASSQDRVNQPQH
TRBV4-2 14 ASSQDLGQGLTEAF
TRBV29-1 8 SVDRGTQY
TRBV20-1 15 SASFQGSQYSNQPQH
TRBV19 11 ASIGTADQPQH
TRBV15 12 ATSRQGNNSPLH
TRBV5-6 16 ASSWRLAGTGAKNIQY
TRBV30 10 AWRRDSYEQY
TRBV10-2 12 ASSDDRGNQPQH
TRBV7-9 14 AMSGVAGSSYNEQF
TRBV28 16 ASSLASTGASLNQPQH
TRBV27 14 ASIGGLQGVDYGYT
TRBV24-1 15 ATSDRSQGLLTDTQY
TRBV30 14 AWGGVAGANTGELF
TRBV6-5 12 ASAPGQLFDGYT
TRBV4-3 13 ASSQERGQQIKLF
TRBV10-3 15 AISVKGLAGDTGELF
TRBV5-6 14 ASSLLGATTNEKLF
TRBV19 15 ASTRSPIDRGDQPQH
TRBV5-5 13 ASSKTSGRRDEQF
TRBV9 11 ASQPPVNTEAF
TRBV7-6 13 ASSLDSGVNNEQF
TRBV9 12 ASSLLASYNEQF
TRBV15 13 ATSRGQGATDTQY
TRBV30 9 AWSYGTTQY
TRBV6-2/TRBV6-3 12 ASSYGTSNQPQH
TRBV9 12 ASSVAGTYNEQF
TRBV5-1 14 ASSLASGGSTYEQY
TRBV18 14 ASSDSGSTNTGELF